What follows describes a single T cell receptor (beta chain). Produced via immunoSEQ multiplex PCR; TCRdb's table is partial and in-frame only. The repertoire consists of roughly 15,000 clones, with around 82% occurring once and the leading ten covering 21%. This record comes from a study of blood T cell repertoires in COVID-19. The CDR3 covers 14 residues. V shed 0 bases and J shed 7 bases, with 14 bases lying between them. Germline CDR1 SGHRS, CDR2 YFSETQ. The sequenced sample was peripheral blood. This receptor was obtained from a man at least 80 years old with active COVID-19. J is TRBJ2-7 and V is TRBV5-1, with TRBD2 as a possible D gene (6 bases). CDR3 region: CASSLGLESGEQYF. The CDR3 coding sequence is TGCGCCAGCAGCTTGGGACTAGAGTCGGGAGAGCAGTACTTC. The whole variable domain, remainder taken from reference TRBV5-1 and TRBJ2-7, is KAGVTQTPRYLIKTRGQQVTLSCSPISGHRSVSWYQQTPGQGLQFLFEYFSETQRNKGNFPGRFSGRQFSNSRSEMNVSTLELGDSALYLCASSLGLESGEQYFGPGTRLTVT.